This T cell receptor (beta chain) was captured by sequencing in a study of T cells in Graves' hyperthyroidism and ophthalmopathy. Turning to the study itself: At initial diagnosis, before any treatment had begun, peripheral blood was obtained.

Notes on the study in general: The authors' 13 V-J model separated ophthalmopathy from stable hyperthyroidism. Blood samples included most of the expanded thyroid clonotypes exceeding 0.001.

Ophthalmopathy patients had Clinical Activity Score at least 3, NOSPECS grade at least 4, duration under 3 months. Comments on this clonotype: Its matching antigen is unknown.

It was RNA transcripts that yielded the amplified TCR beta CDR3 regions. HTBI primers were the set used in a first-round RT-PCR of the TCR CDR3. TCRdb independently ran MiXCR on the multiplex PCR reads; one entry per CDR3 protein. The data contain about 250,000 distinct CDR3 sequences, 20% to 25% of them singletons. V lost 4 bases to trimming and J lost 9 bases; unmatched junction nucleotides: 6. The germline V gene has CDR1 MDHEN and CDR2 SYDVKM. The CDR3 contains 13 residues. This clonotype was obtained from a man between 25 and 39 years old with Graves' ophthalmopathy. The specimen was blood. V gene TRBV28 combines with J gene TRBJ2-1; 7 bases agree with TRBD1. For the CDR3, the DNA is TGTGCCAGCAGTTCAAACAGGGGCGCTGAGCAGTTCTTC. Its protein product is CASSSNRGAEQFF.